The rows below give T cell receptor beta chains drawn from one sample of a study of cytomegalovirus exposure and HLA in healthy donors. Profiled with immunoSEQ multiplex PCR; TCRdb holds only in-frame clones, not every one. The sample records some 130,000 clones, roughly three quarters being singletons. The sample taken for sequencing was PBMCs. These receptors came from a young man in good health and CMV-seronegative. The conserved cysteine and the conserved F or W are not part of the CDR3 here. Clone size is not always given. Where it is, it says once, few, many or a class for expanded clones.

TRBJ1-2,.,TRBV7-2,ASSLVAGTGLPIYGYT
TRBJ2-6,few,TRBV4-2,ASSQDPSSPSGANVLT
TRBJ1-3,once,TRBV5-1,ASRLAPNTGSSGNTIY
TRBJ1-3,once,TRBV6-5,ASSLLPRSGNTIY
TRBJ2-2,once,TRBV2,ASSDSGGGTGELF
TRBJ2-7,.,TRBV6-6,ASSYPTGDEQY
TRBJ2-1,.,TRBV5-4,ASSPDRAFYNEQF
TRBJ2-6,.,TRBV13,ASSSQGSGANVLT
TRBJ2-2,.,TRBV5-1,ASSLNPSGDPGELF
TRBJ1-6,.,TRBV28,ASSFRLASPLH
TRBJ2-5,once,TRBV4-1,ASSQVIAETQY
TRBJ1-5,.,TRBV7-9,ASSFGEWGNQPQH
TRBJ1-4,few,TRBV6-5,ASRSLGQIEKLF
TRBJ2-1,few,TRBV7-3,ASSLTRESYNEQF
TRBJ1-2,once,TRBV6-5,ASSQPQGDYT
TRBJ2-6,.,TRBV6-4,ASSDSSFPGANVLT
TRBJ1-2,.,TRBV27,ASSQRGGWGGYT
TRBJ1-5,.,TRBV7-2,ASSLNRVVPQH
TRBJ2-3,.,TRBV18,ASSPSSDTQY
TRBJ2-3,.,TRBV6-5,ASSYRRTQSDTQY
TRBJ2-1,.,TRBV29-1,SVLSGGGFSYNEQF
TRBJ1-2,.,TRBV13,ASSPRGLFDGYT
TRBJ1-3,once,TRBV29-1,SVGDTGTGNTIY
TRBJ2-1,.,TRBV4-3,ASSQQAGGQGNEQF
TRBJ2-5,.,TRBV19,ASSTLAARLETQY